A selection of T cell receptor beta chains follows, all from one sample in a study of control samples from healthy donors and cancer patients. Generated by immunoSEQ multiplex PCR, the TCRdb table keeps only in-frame clones and is missing some. The sample holds fewer than 150,000 clones, around nine tenths seen once. Material for sequencing was blood. These receptors all stem from a man between 18 and 35 years old in good health. Both conserved end residues are trimmed from each CDR3. Fields, in order: V gene, CDR3 protein.

V: TRBV19; CDR3: ASSFVELANTGELF
V: TRBV9; CDR3: ASGTVRNTIY
V: TRBV10-3; CDR3: ASNPGQGAYTGELF
V: TRBV7-3; CDR3: ASGPGTAIYNEQF
V: TRBV6-1; CDR3: ASSEVAGANVLT
V: TRBV11-2; CDR3: ASSLFLEGETQY
V: TRBV10-3; CDR3: ATGTGNTEAF
V: TRBV19; CDR3: ASSMSLDFSGNTIY
V: TRBV7-8; CDR3: ASTPGHQNTEAF
V: TRBV3-1/TRBV3-2; CDR3: ASSQDMRGGIDTQY
V: TRBV5-1; CDR3: ASNLGGPNNEQF
V: TRBV27; CDR3: ASSWAGTGGFEQY
V: TRBV6-6; CDR3: ASSQNRGRAGELF
V: TRBV19; CDR3: ASSAPGGPNGYT
V: TRBV28; CDR3: ASSHLQGGTLKLF
V: TRBV19; CDR3: ASKGQGNTEAF
V: TRBV2; CDR3: ASSGDSGYT
V: TRBV6-2/TRBV6-3; CDR3: ASSYRTLGEKETQY
V: TRBV19; CDR3: ASSWTAYNEQF
V: TRBV7-3; CDR3: ASRLTPTSGSFGANVLT
V: TRBV24-1; CDR3: ATSVSGSGTGEETQY
V: TRBV6-5; CDR3: ASSGQASGELF
V: TRBV7-2; CDR3: ASSLVGNQPQH
V: TRBV11-1; CDR3: ASTSGTEPGNTIY
V: TRBV12-3/TRBV12-4; CDR3: ASRRMQETQY
V: TRBV14; CDR3: ASSQPQGRGITDTQY
V: TRBV12-3/TRBV12-4; CDR3: ASGRNQPQH
V: TRBV7-8; CDR3: ASSLPRRFNRYNEQF
V: TRBV3-1/TRBV3-2; CDR3: ASSQDRFGASSGNTIY
V: TRBV24-1; CDR3: ATSDFGGGSYNEQF
V: TRBV19; CDR3: ASSPQTSGNTIY
V: TRBV7-8; CDR3: ASSLDNEQF
V: TRBV11-3; CDR3: ASSPPTGGTDTQY
V: TRBV7-2; CDR3: ASSPPTGQGGQPQH
V: TRBV5-4; CDR3: ASSLDRVGELF
V: TRBV24-1; CDR3: ATSQTGFGYT
V: TRBV19; CDR3: ASSTEGLAASYNEQF
V: TRBV7-2; CDR3: ASSLGGREQF
V: TRBV3-1/TRBV3-2; CDR3: ASSFTRTGRTEAF
V: TRBV4-1; CDR3: ASSQDPAEAF
V: TRBV6-1; CDR3: ASSEAESFQGASPLH
V: TRBV18; CDR3: ASSPVRQGQDKETQY
V: TRBV30; CDR3: AWSDRSFEQF
V: TRBV3-1/TRBV3-2; CDR3: ASSQEGGTGELF
V: TRBV2; CDR3: ASSGTGSTGGGYT
V: TRBV9; CDR3: ASSPRAGSSYNEQF
V: TRBV27; CDR3: ASKNAPGGSPLH
V: TRBV9; CDR3: ASSSHGATNEKLF
V: TRBV24-1; CDR3: ATSDPQGGSYNEQF
V: TRBV28; CDR3: ASSLETGMNTEAF
V: TRBV18; CDR3: ASSPNTPLGTGELF
V: TRBV5-8; CDR3: ASSLAGTLLAGYNEQF
V: TRBV7-9; CDR3: ASSRRQSSYEQY
V: TRBV28; CDR3: ASRPAAGGEETQY
V: TRBV7-6; CDR3: ASSLAPRGGPGVAQY